The present TCR beta chain was sequenced within a study of T-cell memory formation after mild COVID-19. Findings and limits, study-wide: CD4/CD8 balance characterized clones contracting day 15 to 85, and CD4+ skew characterized later expanders. Still unconfirmed is whether the second-wave clones peaking on day 37 recognized SARS-CoV-2. Some responding clones appeared in pre-infection memory, suggesting cross-reactive memory joined.

The V and J ends lost 5 bases and 12 bases, in that order; junction bases with no gene match: 9. In germline, CDR1 is MNHEY, CDR2 SVGEGT. This CDR3 comprises 13 residues. This clonotype was found many times. Its antigen is not known. TCRdb passed the 5' RACE reads through MiXCR, listing each CDR3 protein once. Here the sample spans fewer than 350,000 distinct CDR3 sequences, less than 20% being singletons. Material: PBMCs or a T cell subset sorted from them (not recorded which). This TCR came from a young man who had mild COVID-19 (a few samples of this study predate the infection). Cell type and time point are not known. The chain recombines TRBV6-2 or TRBV6-3 with TRBJ2-1; 8 nucleotides match TRBD1. The DNA of the CDR3 is TGTGCCAGCAGTGCGGACAGGGAACTAGCGCAGTTCTTC. Residues: CASSADRELAQFF.